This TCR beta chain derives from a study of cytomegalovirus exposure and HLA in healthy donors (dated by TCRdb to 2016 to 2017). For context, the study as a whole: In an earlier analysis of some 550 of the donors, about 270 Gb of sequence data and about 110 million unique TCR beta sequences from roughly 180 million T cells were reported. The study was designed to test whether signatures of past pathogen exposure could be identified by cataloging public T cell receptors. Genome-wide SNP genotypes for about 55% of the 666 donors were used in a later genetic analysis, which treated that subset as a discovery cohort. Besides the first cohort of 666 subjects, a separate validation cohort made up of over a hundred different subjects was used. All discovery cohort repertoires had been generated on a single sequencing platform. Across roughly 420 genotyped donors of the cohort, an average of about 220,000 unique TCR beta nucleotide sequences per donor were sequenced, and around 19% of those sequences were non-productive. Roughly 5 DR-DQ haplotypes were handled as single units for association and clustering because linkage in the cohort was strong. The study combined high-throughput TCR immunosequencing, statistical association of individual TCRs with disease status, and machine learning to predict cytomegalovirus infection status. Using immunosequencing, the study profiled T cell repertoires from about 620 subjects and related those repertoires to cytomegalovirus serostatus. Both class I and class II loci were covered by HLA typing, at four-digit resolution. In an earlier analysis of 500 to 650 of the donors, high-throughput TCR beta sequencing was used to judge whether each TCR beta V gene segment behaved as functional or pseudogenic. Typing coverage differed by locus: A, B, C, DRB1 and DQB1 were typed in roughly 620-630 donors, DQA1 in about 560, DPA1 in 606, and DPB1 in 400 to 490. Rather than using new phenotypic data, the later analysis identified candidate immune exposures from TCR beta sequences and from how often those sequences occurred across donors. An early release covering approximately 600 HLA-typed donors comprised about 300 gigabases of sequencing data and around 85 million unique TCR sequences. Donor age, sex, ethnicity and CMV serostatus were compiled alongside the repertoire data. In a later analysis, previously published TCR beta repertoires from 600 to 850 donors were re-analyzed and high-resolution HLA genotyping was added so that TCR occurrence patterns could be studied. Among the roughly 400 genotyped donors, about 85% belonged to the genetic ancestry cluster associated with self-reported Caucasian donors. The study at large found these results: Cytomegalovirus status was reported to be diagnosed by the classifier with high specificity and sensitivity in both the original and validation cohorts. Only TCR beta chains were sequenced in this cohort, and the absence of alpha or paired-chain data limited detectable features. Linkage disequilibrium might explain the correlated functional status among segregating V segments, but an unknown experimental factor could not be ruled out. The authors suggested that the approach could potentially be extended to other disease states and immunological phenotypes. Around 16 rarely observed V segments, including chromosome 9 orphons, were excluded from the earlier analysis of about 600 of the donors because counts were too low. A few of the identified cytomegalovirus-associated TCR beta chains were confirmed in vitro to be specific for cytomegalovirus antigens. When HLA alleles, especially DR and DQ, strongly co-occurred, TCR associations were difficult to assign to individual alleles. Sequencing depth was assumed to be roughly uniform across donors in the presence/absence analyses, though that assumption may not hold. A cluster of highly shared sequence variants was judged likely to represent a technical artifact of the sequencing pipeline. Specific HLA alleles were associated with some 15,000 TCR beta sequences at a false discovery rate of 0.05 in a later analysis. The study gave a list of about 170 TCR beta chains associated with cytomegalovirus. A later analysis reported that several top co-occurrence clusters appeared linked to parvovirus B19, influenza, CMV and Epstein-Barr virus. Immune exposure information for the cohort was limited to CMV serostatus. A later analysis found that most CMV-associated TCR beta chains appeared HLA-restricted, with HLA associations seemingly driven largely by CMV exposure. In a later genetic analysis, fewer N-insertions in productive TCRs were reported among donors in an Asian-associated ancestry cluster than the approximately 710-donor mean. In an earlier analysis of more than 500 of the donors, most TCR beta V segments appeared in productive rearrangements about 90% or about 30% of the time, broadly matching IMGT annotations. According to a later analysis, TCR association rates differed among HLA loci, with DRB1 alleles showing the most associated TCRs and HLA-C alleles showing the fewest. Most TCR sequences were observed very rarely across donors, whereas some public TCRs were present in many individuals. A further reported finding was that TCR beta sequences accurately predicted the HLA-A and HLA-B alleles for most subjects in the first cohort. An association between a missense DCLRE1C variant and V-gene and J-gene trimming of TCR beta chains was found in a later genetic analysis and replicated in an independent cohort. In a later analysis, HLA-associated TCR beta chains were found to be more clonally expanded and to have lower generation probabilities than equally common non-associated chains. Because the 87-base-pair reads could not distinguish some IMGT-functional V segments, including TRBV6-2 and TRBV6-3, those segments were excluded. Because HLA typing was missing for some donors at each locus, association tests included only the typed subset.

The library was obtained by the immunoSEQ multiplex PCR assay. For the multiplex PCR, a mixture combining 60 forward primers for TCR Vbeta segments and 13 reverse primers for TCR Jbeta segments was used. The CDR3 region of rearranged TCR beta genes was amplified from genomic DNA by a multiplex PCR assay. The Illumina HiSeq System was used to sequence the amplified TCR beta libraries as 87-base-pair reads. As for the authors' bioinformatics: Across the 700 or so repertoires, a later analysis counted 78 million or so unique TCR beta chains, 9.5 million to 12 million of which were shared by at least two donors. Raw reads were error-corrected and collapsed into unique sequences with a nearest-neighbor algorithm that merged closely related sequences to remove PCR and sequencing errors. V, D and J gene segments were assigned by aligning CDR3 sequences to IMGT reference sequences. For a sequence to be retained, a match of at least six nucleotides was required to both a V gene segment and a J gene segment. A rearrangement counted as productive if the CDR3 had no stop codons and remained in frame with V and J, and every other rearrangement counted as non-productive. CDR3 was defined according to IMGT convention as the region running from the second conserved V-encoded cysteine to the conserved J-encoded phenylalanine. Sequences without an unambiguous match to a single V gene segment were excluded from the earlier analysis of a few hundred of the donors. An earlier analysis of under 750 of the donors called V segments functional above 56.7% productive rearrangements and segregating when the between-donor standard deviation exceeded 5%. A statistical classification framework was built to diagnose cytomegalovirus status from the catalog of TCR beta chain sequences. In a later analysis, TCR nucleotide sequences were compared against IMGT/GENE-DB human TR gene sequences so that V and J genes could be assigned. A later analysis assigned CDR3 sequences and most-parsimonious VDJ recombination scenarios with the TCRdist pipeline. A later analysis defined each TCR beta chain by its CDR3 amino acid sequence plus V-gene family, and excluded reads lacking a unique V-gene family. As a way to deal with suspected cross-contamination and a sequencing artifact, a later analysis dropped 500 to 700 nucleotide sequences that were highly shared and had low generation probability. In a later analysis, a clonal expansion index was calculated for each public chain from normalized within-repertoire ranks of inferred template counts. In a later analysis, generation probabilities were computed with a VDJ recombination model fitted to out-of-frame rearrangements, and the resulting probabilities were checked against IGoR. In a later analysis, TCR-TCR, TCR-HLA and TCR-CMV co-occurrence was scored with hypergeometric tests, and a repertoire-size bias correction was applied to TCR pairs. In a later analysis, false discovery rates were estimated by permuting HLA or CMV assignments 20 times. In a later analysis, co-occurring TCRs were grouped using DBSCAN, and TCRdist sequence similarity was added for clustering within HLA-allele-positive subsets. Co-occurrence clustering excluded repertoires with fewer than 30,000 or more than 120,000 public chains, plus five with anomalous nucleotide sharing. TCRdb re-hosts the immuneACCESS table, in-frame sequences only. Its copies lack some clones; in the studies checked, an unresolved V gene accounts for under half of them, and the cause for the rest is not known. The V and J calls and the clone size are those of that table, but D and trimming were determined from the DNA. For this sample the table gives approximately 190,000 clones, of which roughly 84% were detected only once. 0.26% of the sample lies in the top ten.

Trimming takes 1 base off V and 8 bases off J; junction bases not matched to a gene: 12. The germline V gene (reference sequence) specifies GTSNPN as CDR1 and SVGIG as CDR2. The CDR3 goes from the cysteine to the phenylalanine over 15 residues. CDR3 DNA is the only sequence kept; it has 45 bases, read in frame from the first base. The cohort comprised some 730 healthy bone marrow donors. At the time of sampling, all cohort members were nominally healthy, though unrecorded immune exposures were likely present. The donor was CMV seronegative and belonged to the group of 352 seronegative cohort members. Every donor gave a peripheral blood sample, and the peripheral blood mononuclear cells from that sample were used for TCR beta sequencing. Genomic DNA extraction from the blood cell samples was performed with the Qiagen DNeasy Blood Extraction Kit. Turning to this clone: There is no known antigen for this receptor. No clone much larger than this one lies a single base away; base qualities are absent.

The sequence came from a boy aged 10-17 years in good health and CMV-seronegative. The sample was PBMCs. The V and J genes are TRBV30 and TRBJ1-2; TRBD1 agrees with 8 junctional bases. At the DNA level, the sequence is TGTGCCTGGAGTGGGGGCCCCGACAGGGGCCGAGGCTACACCTTC. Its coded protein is CAWSGGPDRGRGYTF.